This record looks at one T cell receptor beta chain sequence and its context. The data derive from a study of T cell responses to AZD1222 COVID-19 vaccine. TCRdb's table, derived via immunoSEQ multiplex PCR, lists solely in-frame clones and lacks some. The table shows under 110,000 clones, with approximately 90% occurring only once. Sequenced material: peripheral blood, taken on day 0 of AZD1222 vaccination. This sequence originates from an adult in good health.

The CDR3 loop is CASSQGGDRGQAPLHF. The CDR3, as DNA: TGTGCCAGCAGCCAAGGCGGGGACAGGGGGCAAGCACCCCTCCACTTT. The gene calls are TRBV14 and TRBJ1-6, with 12 bases fitting TRBD1. The V segment lost 1 base and the J segment 11 bases; nucleotides outside the gene matches: 6. This CDR3 comprises 16 residues. Germline CDR1 SGHDN, CDR2 FVKESK.